This T cell receptor beta chain was sequenced during a study of blood T cell repertoires in COVID-19. Study at large: Acute and convalescent COVID-19 specimens originated in the United States, Italy and Spain. Sources were T cells, B-cell-depleted T cells, or PBMCs; the material itself was cDNA or gDNA.

Per the original methods: Reference gene primer amplification gave nucleated cell count estimates. Sequencing was performed with immunoSEQ multiplex PCR; in TCRdb, only in-frame clones are kept and a portion is missing. From that table come the V and J calls and clone size; the DNA was used to work out D and trimming. The sample has tens of thousands of clones, about 80% seen once. Germline assignment: CDR1 MNHNY and CDR2 SVGAGI (reference sequence). The CDR3 consists of 11 residues. V was clipped by 7 bases and J by 2 bases, with 5 bases between them. The sequencing input was peripheral blood. The genes are TRBV6-6 and TRBJ1-2; D perhaps matches TRBD1 (5 bases). The TCR originated in a woman over 75 with acute or convalescent COVID-19. The CDR3 protein is CASKGNYGYTF. CDR3 nucleotide sequence: TGTGCCAGCAAGGGGAACTATGGCTACACCTTC.